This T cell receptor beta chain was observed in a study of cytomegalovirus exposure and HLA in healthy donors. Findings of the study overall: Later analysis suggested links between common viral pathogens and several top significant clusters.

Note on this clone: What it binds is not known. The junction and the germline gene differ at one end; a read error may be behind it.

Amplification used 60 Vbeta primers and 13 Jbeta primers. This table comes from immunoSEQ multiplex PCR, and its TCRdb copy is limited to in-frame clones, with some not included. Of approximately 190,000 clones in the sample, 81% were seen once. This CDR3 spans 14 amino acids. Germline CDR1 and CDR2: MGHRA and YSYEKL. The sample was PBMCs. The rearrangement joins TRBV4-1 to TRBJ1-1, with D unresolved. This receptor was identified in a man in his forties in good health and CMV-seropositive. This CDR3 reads CASSQERENTEAFF. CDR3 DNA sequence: TGTGCCAGCAGCCAAGAACGAGAAAACACTGAAGCTTTCTTT.